These T cell receptor beta chains were read from a single sample in a study of blood T cell repertoires in COVID-19. The method was immunoSEQ multiplex PCR; TCRdb's version includes in-frame clones alone and lacks a portion of them. Altogether fewer than 250,000 clones are present, 85% to 90% being singletons, with the ten largest covering roughly 14%. The sequencing input was PBMCs or T cells enriched from blood (not recorded which). These receptor sequences come from a woman between 45 and 65 years old with acute COVID-19. CDR3s include the opening cysteine and the closing phenylalanine or tryptophan. The order of the fields is clone size, J gene, V gene, D gene, CDR3 DNA, CDR3 protein. A D gene is named only where the DNA matches it firmly. Rows may omit the clone size; those that give it use once, few, many or a size class.

clone_size: -; j_call: TRBJ1-4; v_call: TRBV2; d_call: TRBD1; cdr3_nt: TGTGCCAGCAGTTTGGACAGGGCCCACGGAACTACTAATGAAAAACTGTTTTTT; cdr3_aa: CASSLDRAHGTTNEKLFF
clone_size: -; j_call: TRBJ2-3; v_call: TRBV5-6; d_call: TRBD1; cdr3_nt: TGTGCCAGCAGCACCCAGACAGGGGACCCTACAGATACGCAGTATTTT; cdr3_aa: CASSTQTGDPTDTQYF
clone_size: -; j_call: TRBJ1-2; v_call: TRBV3-1/TRBV3-2; d_call: TRBD1; cdr3_nt: TGTGCCAGCAGCAATACAGGGGGAAGGGATGGCTACACCTTC; cdr3_aa: CASSNTGGRDGYTF
clone_size: -; j_call: TRBJ2-2; v_call: TRBV11-2; d_call: TRBD1; cdr3_nt: TGTGCCAGCAGCCCGCCCCCGGACAGGGTGAACACCGGGGAGCTGTTTTTT; cdr3_aa: CASSPPPDRVNTGELFF
clone_size: -; j_call: TRBJ1-4; v_call: TRBV21-1; d_call: -; cdr3_nt: TGTGCCAGCAGCAAAACGACCGGGTCCTCGGCCCCCGCAACTAATGAAAAACTGTTTTTT; cdr3_aa: CASSKTTGSSAPATNEKLFF
clone_size: -; j_call: TRBJ2-2; v_call: TRBV3-1/TRBV3-2; d_call: -; cdr3_nt: TGTGCCAGCAGCCTGAGGGATCCCGGGGAGCTGTTTTTT; cdr3_aa: CASSLRDPGELFF
clone_size: -; j_call: TRBJ2-7; v_call: TRBV7-2; d_call: -; cdr3_nt: TGTGCCAGCAGCTTAGCGGGAGGCCACGAGCAGTACTTC; cdr3_aa: CASSLAGGHEQYF
clone_size: -; j_call: TRBJ2-7; v_call: TRBV3-1/TRBV3-2; d_call: -; cdr3_nt: TGTGCCAGCAGCCCTCGAGCAGCGGCCTACGAGCAGTACTTC; cdr3_aa: CASSPRAAAYEQYF
clone_size: -; j_call: TRBJ2-1; v_call: TRBV25-1; d_call: TRBD1; cdr3_nt: TGTGCCAGCAGGGGGACAGGGGCACCCGCTCGCCCGGGAAATGAGCAGTTCTTC; cdr3_aa: CASRGTGAPARPGNEQFF
clone_size: -; j_call: TRBJ2-3; v_call: TRBV7-9; d_call: -; cdr3_nt: TGTGCCAGCAGCTTATCAGGGCGATATACGCAGTATTTT; cdr3_aa: CASSLSGRYTQYF
clone_size: -; j_call: TRBJ2-3; v_call: TRBV3-1/TRBV3-2; d_call: -; cdr3_nt: TGTGCCAGCAGCCAAGAACAGGGCAGCACAGATACGCAGTATTTT; cdr3_aa: CASSQEQGSTDTQYF
clone_size: few; j_call: TRBJ2-2; v_call: TRBV6-2/TRBV6-3; d_call: -; cdr3_nt: TGTGCCAGCAGTTACTCGGGCAGGGTCCGCGGGGAGCTGTTTTTT; cdr3_aa: CASSYSGRVRGELFF
clone_size: once; j_call: TRBJ1-4; v_call: TRBV6-5; d_call: -; cdr3_nt: TGTGCCAGCAGGAGAGGGTGGACTAATGAAAAACTGTTTTTT; cdr3_aa: CASRRGWTNEKLFF
clone_size: -; j_call: TRBJ2-3; v_call: TRBV5-1; d_call: -; cdr3_nt: TGCGCCAGCAGCCTAAGTTCAGATACGCAGTATTTT; cdr3_aa: CASSLSSDTQYF
clone_size: -; j_call: TRBJ1-1; v_call: TRBV7-9; d_call: -; cdr3_nt: TGTGCCAGCCAAGGACAGTTGAACACTGAAGCTTTCTTT; cdr3_aa: CASQGQLNTEAFF
clone_size: once; j_call: TRBJ2-5; v_call: TRBV10-2; d_call: TRBD1; cdr3_nt: TGCGCCAGCAGTGAGTCGAATTTAGGCAGGGGGCGAAAGACCCAGTACTTC; cdr3_aa: CASSESNLGRGRKTQYF
clone_size: -; j_call: TRBJ2-1; v_call: TRBV28; d_call: TRBD2; cdr3_nt: TGTGCCAGCAGTATCATGGAGGGACTAGCGGCAAACTACAATGAGCAGTTCTTC; cdr3_aa: CASSIMEGLAANYNEQFF
clone_size: -; j_call: TRBJ2-5; v_call: TRBV5-5; d_call: TRBD1; cdr3_nt: TGTGCCAGCAGTCCCCAGGGGGTGAGGGAGACCCAGTACTTC; cdr3_aa: CASSPQGVRETQYF
clone_size: -; j_call: TRBJ2-7; v_call: TRBV7-9; d_call: TRBD1; cdr3_nt: TGTGCCAGCAGCTTAGGGACAGGGACCTACGAGCAGTACTTC; cdr3_aa: CASSLGTGTYEQYF
clone_size: -; j_call: TRBJ1-3; v_call: TRBV7-2; d_call: -; cdr3_nt: TGTGCCAGCAGCCCTCGGGGAGCCGACACCCACGGAAACACCATATATTTT; cdr3_aa: CASSPRGADTHGNTIYF
clone_size: -; j_call: TRBJ2-2; v_call: TRBV9; d_call: -; cdr3_nt: TGTGCCAGCAGCGTAGTTCCCCCGGGGAGCGCCGGGGAGCTGTTTTTT; cdr3_aa: CASSVVPPGSAGELFF
clone_size: -; j_call: TRBJ2-5; v_call: TRBV29-1; d_call: TRBD1; cdr3_nt: TGCAGCGTTGGGGAATGGAACAGGGGAAGAGAGACCCAGTACTTC; cdr3_aa: CSVGEWNRGRETQYF
clone_size: -; j_call: TRBJ1-6; v_call: TRBV24-1; d_call: -; cdr3_nt: TGTGCCACCAGTGATCAACGGTCGAGGAATTCACCCCTCCACTTT; cdr3_aa: CATSDQRSRNSPLHF
clone_size: -; j_call: TRBJ1-6; v_call: TRBV18; d_call: -; cdr3_nt: TGTGCCAGCTCACCAGGGGGCCGAGCTTCACCCCTCCACTTT; cdr3_aa: CASSPGGRASPLHF
clone_size: -; j_call: TRBJ2-3; v_call: TRBV4-1; d_call: -; cdr3_nt: TGCGCCAGCAGCCAAGATCGGAGCACAGATACGCAGTATTTT; cdr3_aa: CASSQDRSTDTQYF
clone_size: -; j_call: TRBJ2-2; v_call: TRBV11-2; d_call: TRBD2; cdr3_nt: TGTGCCAGCAGCTTACTACTAGCGGGAGTTGGCGGGGAGCTGTTTTTT; cdr3_aa: CASSLLLAGVGGELFF
clone_size: -; j_call: TRBJ2-7; v_call: TRBV24-1; d_call: -; cdr3_nt: TGTGCCACCAGTGATTCAGGGGCGGTGGGTCCCTACGAGCAGTACTTC; cdr3_aa: CATSDSGAVGPYEQYF
clone_size: -; j_call: TRBJ1-2; v_call: TRBV10-2; d_call: -; cdr3_nt: TGCGCCAGCAGCACAGGGCTCGACCTCTATGGCTACACCTTC; cdr3_aa: CASSTGLDLYGYTF
clone_size: -; j_call: TRBJ1-2; v_call: TRBV18; d_call: -; cdr3_nt: TGTGCCAGCTCGCTTAGGACAGCCAGAGATAACTATGGCTACACCTTC; cdr3_aa: CASSLRTARDNYGYTF
clone_size: -; j_call: TRBJ2-3; v_call: TRBV29-1; d_call: TRBD2; cdr3_nt: TGCAGCGTTGAAGGACTAGCGGACACAGATACGCAGTATTTT; cdr3_aa: CSVEGLADTDTQYF
clone_size: -; j_call: TRBJ2-7; v_call: TRBV7-9; d_call: TRBD1; cdr3_nt: TGTGCCAGCAGCCCGAGCCGCGGGACAGGCTTCCCATACGAGCAGTACTTC; cdr3_aa: CASSPSRGTGFPYEQYF
clone_size: -; j_call: TRBJ1-4; v_call: TRBV28; d_call: -; cdr3_nt: TGTGCCAGCAGCAACGGACTTTTGGAAAAACTGTTTTTT; cdr3_aa: CASSNGLLEKLFF
clone_size: -; j_call: TRBJ1-2; v_call: TRBV2; d_call: TRBD1; cdr3_nt: TGTGCCAGCAGTGAAGGGAACAGGGGACCGTATGGCTACACCTTC; cdr3_aa: CASSEGNRGPYGYTF
clone_size: -; j_call: TRBJ2-1; v_call: TRBV12-5; d_call: TRBD1; cdr3_nt: TGTGCTAGTGGTAAAGGGGACAGTGTCAATGAGCAGTTCTTC; cdr3_aa: CASGKGDSVNEQFF
clone_size: -; j_call: TRBJ2-1; v_call: TRBV24-1; d_call: TRBD2; cdr3_nt: TGTGCCACCAGTGATTCAACTAGCGGGAGGGCCCCGGATGAGCAGTTCTTC; cdr3_aa: CATSDSTSGRAPDEQFF
clone_size: -; j_call: TRBJ2-7; v_call: TRBV9; d_call: -; cdr3_nt: TGTGCCAGCAGCGCCCAGAGTAACGCGGGGGAGCAGTACTTC; cdr3_aa: CASSAQSNAGEQYF
clone_size: -; j_call: TRBJ2-5; v_call: TRBV4-1; d_call: -; cdr3_nt: TGCGCCAGCAGCCAAGATGAGTGGAGACTCCACTTC; cdr3_aa: CASSQDEWRLHF
clone_size: few; j_call: TRBJ1-1; v_call: TRBV19; d_call: -; cdr3_nt: TGTGCCAGTAGTATAGGTCGCGGAAGGTACACTGAAGCTTTCTTT; cdr3_aa: CASSIGRGRYTEAFF
clone_size: -; j_call: TRBJ1-6; v_call: TRBV28; d_call: -; cdr3_nt: TGTGCCAGCAAAGGAGGGAGTTCCTATAATTCACCCCTCCACTTT; cdr3_aa: CASKGGSSYNSPLHF
clone_size: -; j_call: TRBJ2-1; v_call: TRBV5-1; d_call: -; cdr3_nt: TGCGCCAGCAGCTTGAGAGCCTACAATGAGCAGTTCTTC; cdr3_aa: CASSLRAYNEQFF
clone_size: -; j_call: TRBJ1-5; v_call: TRBV3-1/TRBV3-2; d_call: TRBD1; cdr3_nt: TGTGCCAGCAGTCAAGACAGGGGTAGCAATCAGCCCCAGCATTTT; cdr3_aa: CASSQDRGSNQPQHF
clone_size: once; j_call: TRBJ1-2; v_call: TRBV16; d_call: TRBD1; cdr3_nt: TGTGCCAGCAGCCAATCCGCGGGACAGGGAAGTGGCTACACCTTC; cdr3_aa: CASSQSAGQGSGYTF
clone_size: -; j_call: TRBJ2-2; v_call: TRBV2; d_call: TRBD1; cdr3_nt: TGTGCCAGCTGGGGGCGACAGGGACCTCGGCCCGGGGAGCTGTTTTTT; cdr3_aa: CASWGRQGPRPGELFF
clone_size: -; j_call: TRBJ2-1; v_call: TRBV7-3; d_call: -; cdr3_nt: TGTGCCAGCAGCTTGGACATGGGGTACAATGAGCAGTTCTTC; cdr3_aa: CASSLDMGYNEQFF
clone_size: -; j_call: TRBJ2-1; v_call: TRBV4-1; d_call: TRBD1; cdr3_nt: TGCGCCAGCATCTTGCGACAGGGCTCCTACAATGAGCAGTTCTTC; cdr3_aa: CASILRQGSYNEQFF
clone_size: -; j_call: TRBJ1-4; v_call: TRBV28; d_call: -; cdr3_nt: TGTGCCAGCAGCCTCGGATTTCCGAGGTCAACTAATGAAAAACTGTTTTTT; cdr3_aa: CASSLGFPRSTNEKLFF
clone_size: few; j_call: TRBJ2-5; v_call: TRBV7-2; d_call: TRBD1; cdr3_nt: TGTGCCAGCAGCTCTAACAGGGGCCAAGAGACCCAGTACTTC; cdr3_aa: CASSSNRGQETQYF
clone_size: -; j_call: TRBJ2-1; v_call: TRBV9; d_call: TRBD2; cdr3_nt: TGTGCCAGCAGCGTAGAGGGCGGGAGGGCCTACAATGAGCAGTTCTTC; cdr3_aa: CASSVEGGRAYNEQFF
clone_size: -; j_call: TRBJ2-2; v_call: TRBV28; d_call: -; cdr3_nt: TGTGCCAGCAGTCCCCGGGCCGGGGAGCTGTTTTTT; cdr3_aa: CASSPRAGELFF
clone_size: few; j_call: TRBJ2-7; v_call: TRBV30; d_call: -; cdr3_nt: TGTGCCTGGAGTAGAAACCGGGAGGAGCAGTACTTC; cdr3_aa: CAWSRNREEQYF
clone_size: few; j_call: TRBJ1-4; v_call: TRBV15; d_call: -; cdr3_nt: TGTGCCACCAGCAGACAGGTTAATGAAAAACTGTTTTTT; cdr3_aa: CATSRQVNEKLFF
clone_size: -; j_call: TRBJ2-7; v_call: TRBV5-6; d_call: TRBD1; cdr3_nt: TGTGCCAGCAGCTTTAGGACAGGGCTGGGGGAGCAGTACTTC; cdr3_aa: CASSFRTGLGEQYF
clone_size: few; j_call: TRBJ1-1; v_call: TRBV18; d_call: -; cdr3_nt: TGTGCCAGCTCACAAGCGAACACTGAAGCTTTCTTT; cdr3_aa: CASSQANTEAFF
clone_size: -; j_call: TRBJ1-6; v_call: TRBV6-1; d_call: TRBD1; cdr3_nt: TGTGCCAGCAGTGAAGGGACAGGGCGAAATTCACCCCTCCACTTT; cdr3_aa: CASSEGTGRNSPLHF
clone_size: -; j_call: TRBJ1-2; v_call: TRBV28; d_call: -; cdr3_nt: TGTGCCAGCTCAAGGGGGAACTATGGCTACACCTTC; cdr3_aa: CASSRGNYGYTF
clone_size: -; j_call: TRBJ2-7; v_call: TRBV7-2; d_call: TRBD1; cdr3_nt: TGTGCCAGCAGCTTGGTCGGACAGGACTACGAGCAGTACTTC; cdr3_aa: CASSLVGQDYEQYF
clone_size: -; j_call: TRBJ1-3; v_call: TRBV5-6; d_call: -; cdr3_nt: TGTGCCAGCTTAAAACAGGTTTCTGGAAACACCATATATTTT; cdr3_aa: CASLKQVSGNTIYF
clone_size: -; j_call: TRBJ1-2; v_call: TRBV5-1; d_call: -; cdr3_nt: TGCGCCAGCAGCTTGGTTGGAGGCTATGGCTACACCTTC; cdr3_aa: CASSLVGGYGYTF
clone_size: -; j_call: TRBJ2-1; v_call: TRBV7-9; d_call: TRBD2; cdr3_nt: TGTGCCAGCAGCTTACTAGCGGGAGGGCTAGATGAGCAGTTCTTC; cdr3_aa: CASSLLAGGLDEQFF